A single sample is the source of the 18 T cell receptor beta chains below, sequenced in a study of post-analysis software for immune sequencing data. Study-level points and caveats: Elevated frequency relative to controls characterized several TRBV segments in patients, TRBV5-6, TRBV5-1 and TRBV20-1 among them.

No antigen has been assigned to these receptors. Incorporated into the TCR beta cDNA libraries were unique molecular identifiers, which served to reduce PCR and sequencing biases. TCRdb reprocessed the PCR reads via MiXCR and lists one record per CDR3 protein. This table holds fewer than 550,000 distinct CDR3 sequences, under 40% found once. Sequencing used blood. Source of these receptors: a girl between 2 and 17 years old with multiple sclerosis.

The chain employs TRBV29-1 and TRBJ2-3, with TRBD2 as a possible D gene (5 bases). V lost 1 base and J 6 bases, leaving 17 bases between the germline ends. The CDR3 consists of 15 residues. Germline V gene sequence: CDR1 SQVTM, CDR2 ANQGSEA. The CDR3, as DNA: TGCAGCGTTGAAGCGGGGATGAAAGCGGCCGATACGCAGTATTTT. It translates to CSVEAGMKAADTQYF.

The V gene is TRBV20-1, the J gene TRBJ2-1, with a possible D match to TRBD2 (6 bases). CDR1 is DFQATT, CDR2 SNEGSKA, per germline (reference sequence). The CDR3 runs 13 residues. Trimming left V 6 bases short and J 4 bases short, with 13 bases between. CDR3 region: CSAWRAGYNEQFF. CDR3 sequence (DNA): TGCAGTGCCTGGCGCGCGGGGTACAATGAGCAGTTCTTC.

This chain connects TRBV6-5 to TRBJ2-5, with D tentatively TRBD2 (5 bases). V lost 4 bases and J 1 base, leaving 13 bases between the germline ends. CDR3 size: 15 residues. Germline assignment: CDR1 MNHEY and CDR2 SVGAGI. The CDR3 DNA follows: TGTGCCAGCAGTTTCGCCCGGGAACCCCAAGAGACCCAGTACTTC. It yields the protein CASSFAREPQETQYF.

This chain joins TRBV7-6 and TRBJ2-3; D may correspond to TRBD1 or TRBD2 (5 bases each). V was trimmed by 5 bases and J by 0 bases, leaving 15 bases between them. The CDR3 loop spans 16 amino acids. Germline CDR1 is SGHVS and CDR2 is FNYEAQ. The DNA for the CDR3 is TGTGCCAGCAGCCCTAGGGACGGCCCAAGCACAGATACGCAGTATTTT. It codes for CASSPRDGPSTDTQYF.

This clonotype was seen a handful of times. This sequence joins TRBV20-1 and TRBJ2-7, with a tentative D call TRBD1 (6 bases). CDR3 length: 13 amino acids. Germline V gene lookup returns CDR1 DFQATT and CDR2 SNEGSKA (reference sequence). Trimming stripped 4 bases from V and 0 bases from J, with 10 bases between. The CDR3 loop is CSAKDRFSYEQYF. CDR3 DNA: TGCAGTGCTAAAGACAGGTTCTCCTACGAGCAGTACTTC.

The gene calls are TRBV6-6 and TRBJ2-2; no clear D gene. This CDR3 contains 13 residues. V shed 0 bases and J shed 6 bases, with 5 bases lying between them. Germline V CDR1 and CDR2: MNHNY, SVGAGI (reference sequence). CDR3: CASSYSAAGELFF. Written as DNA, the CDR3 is TGTGCCAGCAGTTACTCTGCAGCCGGGGAGCTGTTTTTT.

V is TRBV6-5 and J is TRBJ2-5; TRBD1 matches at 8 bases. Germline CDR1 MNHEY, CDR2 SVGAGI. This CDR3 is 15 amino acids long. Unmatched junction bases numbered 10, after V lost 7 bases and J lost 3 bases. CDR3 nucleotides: TGTGCCAGCACTTCTAGACAGGGGCCAAAAGAGACCCAGTACTTC. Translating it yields CASTSRQGPKETQYF.

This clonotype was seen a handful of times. This CDR3 is CASSLKDSTNEKLFF. For the CDR3, the DNA is TGTGCCAGCAGCTTAAAGGACTCAACTAATGAAAAACTGTTTTTT. The chain has TRBV7-3 and TRBJ1-4; unclear D gene. Germline V lookup: CDR1 SGHTA, CDR2 FQGTGA. V shed 1 base and J shed 0 bases, with 6 bases lying between them. CDR3 length equals 15 residues.

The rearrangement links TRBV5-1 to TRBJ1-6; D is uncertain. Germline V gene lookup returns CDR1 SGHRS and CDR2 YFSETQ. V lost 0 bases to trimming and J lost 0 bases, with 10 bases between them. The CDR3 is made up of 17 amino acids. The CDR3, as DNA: TGCGCCAGCAGCTTGGGACACCTGAGCTCCTATAATTCACCCCTCCACTTT. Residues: CASSLGHLSSYNSPLHF.

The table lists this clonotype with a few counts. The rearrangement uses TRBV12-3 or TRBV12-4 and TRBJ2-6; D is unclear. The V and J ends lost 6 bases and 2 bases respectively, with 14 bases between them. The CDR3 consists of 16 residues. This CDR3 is CASRSLGLTGANVLTF. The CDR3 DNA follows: TGTGCCAGCAGGTCCCTCGGGCTGACTGGGGCCAACGTCCTGACTTTC.

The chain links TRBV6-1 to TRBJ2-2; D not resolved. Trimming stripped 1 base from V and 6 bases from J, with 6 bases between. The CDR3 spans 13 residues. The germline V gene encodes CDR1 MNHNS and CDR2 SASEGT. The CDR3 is CASSEEAPGELFF. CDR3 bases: TGTGCCAGCAGTGAAGAAGCCCCCGGGGAGCTGTTTTTT.

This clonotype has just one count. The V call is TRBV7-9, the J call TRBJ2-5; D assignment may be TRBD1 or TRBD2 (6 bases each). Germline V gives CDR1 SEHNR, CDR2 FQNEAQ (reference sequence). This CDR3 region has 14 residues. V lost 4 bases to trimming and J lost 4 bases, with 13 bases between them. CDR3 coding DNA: TGTGCCAGCAGCTCCGACGGGGGCGGAGAGACCCAGTACTTC. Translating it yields CASSSDGGGETQYF.

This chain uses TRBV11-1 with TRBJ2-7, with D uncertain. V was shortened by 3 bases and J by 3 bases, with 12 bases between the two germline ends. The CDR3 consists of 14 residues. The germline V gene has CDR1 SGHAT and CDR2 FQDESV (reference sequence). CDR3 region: CASSLSRRNYEQYF. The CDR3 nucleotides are TGTGCCAGCAGCTTGAGCAGGCGGAACTACGAGCAGTACTTC.

DNA for the CDR3: TGCGCCAGCAGCCGAAGGGGCAGGATGAACACTGAAGCTTTCTTT. Translation gives CASSRRGRMNTEAFF. J is TRBJ1-1 and V is TRBV5-1; D possibly corresponds to TRBD1 (5 bases). CDR1 is SGHRS, CDR2 YFSETQ, per germline. V lost 4 bases and J 0 bases, leaving 13 bases between the germline ends. This CDR3 contains 15 residues.

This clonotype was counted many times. The chain's CDR3 is CASSFQGNVGDTQYF. CDR3 bases: TGTGCCAGCAGTTTTCAGGGGAATGTGGGAGATACGCAGTATTTT. The chain is built from TRBV12-3 or TRBV12-4 and TRBJ2-3; tentative D call: TRBD1 (6 bases). This CDR3 is 15 amino acids long. Trimming stripped 3 bases from V and 5 bases from J, with 15 bases between.

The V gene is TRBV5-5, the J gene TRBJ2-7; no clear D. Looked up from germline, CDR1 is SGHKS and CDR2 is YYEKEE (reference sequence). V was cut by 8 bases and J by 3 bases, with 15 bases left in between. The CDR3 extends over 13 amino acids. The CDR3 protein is CASSSIGIYEQYF. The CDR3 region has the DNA TGTGCCAGTAGTTCTATAGGCATCTACGAGCAGTACTTC.

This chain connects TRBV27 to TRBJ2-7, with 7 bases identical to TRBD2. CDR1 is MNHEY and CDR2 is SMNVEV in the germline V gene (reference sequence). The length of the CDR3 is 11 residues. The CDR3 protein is CVSSAGYEQYF. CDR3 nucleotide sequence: TGTGTCTCCTCAGCGGGGTACGAGCAGTACTTC.

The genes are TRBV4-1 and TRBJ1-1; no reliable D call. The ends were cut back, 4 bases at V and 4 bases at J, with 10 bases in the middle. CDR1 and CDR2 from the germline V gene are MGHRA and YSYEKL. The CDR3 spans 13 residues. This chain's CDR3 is CASSPGRPTEAFF. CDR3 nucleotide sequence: TGCGCCAGCAGCCCAGGCCGGCCCACTGAAGCTTTCTTT.